Sequencing of this TCR beta chain was carried out in a study of blood T cell repertoires in COVID-19. TCRdb keeps only in-frame clones here, not all; method: immunoSEQ multiplex PCR. The data contain 90,000 to 100,000 clones, 75% to 95% of them singletons. The CDR3 covers 15 residues. The germline CDR1 and CDR2 sequences are MDHEN and SYDVKM. V lost 2 bases, J lost 9 bases, and 17 bases lay in between. This receptor was taken from a man aged 50 to 60 with acute or convalescent COVID-19. This chain joins TRBV28 and TRBJ1-5; D gene ambiguous. Sequenced sample: peripheral blood. CDR3 loop: CASSLVGVGQGPQHF. As DNA, the CDR3 is TGTGCCAGCAGTTTAGTGGGTGTGGGCCAAGGGCCCCAGCATTTT.